Below, one T cell receptor beta chain is given with its context. The data originate from a study of shared clonotypes between healthy human individuals. The CDR3 spans 14 residues. The germline gives CDR1 SGHTA, CDR2 FQGNSA. V lost 5 bases and J lost 7; bases outside the gene matches: 2. The authors ran the assay at deep level. Using immunoSEQ multiplex PCR, the repertoire was profiled, and TCRdb retains in-frame clones only, with some absent. Among over 1.5 million clones listed, 95% to 99% were seen once. The chain joins TRBV7-2 to TRBJ1-4; the match to TRBD1 covers 12 bases. The sample taken for sequencing was naive CD4+ T cells sorted from blood. Subset denoted: CD45RA+ positively selected. The sequence derives from a man aged 25 to 45 in good health. CDR3 DNA sequence: TGTGCCAGCAGCCAGGGACAGGGGGCTGAAAAACTGTTTTTT. It encodes CASSQGQGAEKLFF. Variable domain in full (rest from reference TRBV7-2 and TRBJ1-4): GAGVSQSPSNKVTEKGKDVELRCDPISGHTALYWYRQSLGQGLEFLIYFQGNSAPDKSGLPSDRFSAERTGGSVSTLTIQRTQQEDSAVYLCASSQGQGAEKLFFGSGTQLSVL.